This section outlines one TCR beta chain sequence together with its context. Its target antigen remains unknown. Base qualities are not provided; no much larger clone lies one nucleotide away. This sample was included in a study of cytomegalovirus exposure and HLA in healthy donors (dated by TCRdb to the late 2010s). At the level of the whole study: In an earlier analysis of some 610 of the donors, 250 to 350 Gb of sequence data and 100 million or so unique TCR beta sequences from roughly 180 million T cells were reported. High-throughput TCR immunosequencing, statistical association of individual TCRs with disease status, and machine learning were combined to predict cytomegalovirus infection status. Approximately 300 gigabases of sequencing data and approximately 92 million unique TCR sequences made up an early release that covered several hundred HLA-typed donors. In the later analysis, no new phenotypic data were used to find candidate immune exposures; instead, reliance was placed on TCR beta sequences and their occurrence across donors. The study aimed to test whether signatures of past pathogen exposure could be identified by cataloging public T cell receptors. Of the 300 to 450 genotyped donors, approximately 82% fell in the genetic ancestry cluster associated with self-reported Caucasian donors. The study used immunosequencing to profile the T cell repertoires of about 670 subjects and linked those repertoires to cytomegalovirus serostatus. To decide whether each TCR beta V gene segment behaved as functional or pseudogenic, an earlier analysis of approximately 600 of the donors relied on high-throughput TCR beta sequencing. Donor age, sex, ethnicity and CMV serostatus were compiled together with the repertoire data. In a later analysis, previously published TCR beta repertoires from fewer than 750 donors were re-analyzed and high-resolution HLA genotyping was added so that TCR occurrence patterns could be studied. A separate validation cohort of about 110 different subjects was used in addition to the roughly 670-subject first cohort. Typing coverage differed by locus: A, B, C, DRB1 and DQB1 were typed in about 620-630 donors, DQA1 in about 510, DPA1 in around 580, and DPB1 in 472. Five DR-DQ haplotypes were treated as single units for association and clustering because of strong linkage in the cohort. All discovery cohort repertoires had been generated using a single sequencing platform. Both class I and class II loci were covered by HLA typing, at four-digit resolution. Across about 370 genotyped donors of the cohort, an average of approximately 200,000 unique TCR beta nucleotide sequences per donor were sequenced, and approximately 17% of those sequences were non-productive. Genome-wide SNP genotypes for about 55% of the roughly 670 donors were used in a later genetic analysis, which treated that subset as a discovery cohort.

The library relied on the immunoSEQ multiplex PCR assay. For the multiplex PCR, a mixture combining 60 forward primers for TCR Vbeta segments and 13 reverse primers for TCR Jbeta segments was used. A multiplex PCR assay on genomic DNA amplified the CDR3 region of rearranged TCR beta genes. The amplified TCR beta libraries were sequenced on the Illumina HiSeq System as 87-base-pair reads. Processing in the source paper ran as follows. A later analysis tallied 70 million to 100 million unique TCR beta chains across the 666 repertoires, and approximately 11 million of those chains were shared by two or more donors. Raw reads were error-corrected and collapsed into unique sequences with a nearest-neighbor algorithm that merged closely related sequences to remove PCR and sequencing errors. CDR3 sequences were aligned to IMGT reference sequences to assign V, D and J gene segments. For a sequence to be retained, at least a six-nucleotide match to both a V gene segment and a J gene segment was required. A rearrangement counted as productive if the CDR3 had no stop codons and remained in frame with V and J, and every other rearrangement counted as non-productive. CDR3 was defined according to IMGT convention as the region running from the second conserved V-encoded cysteine to the conserved J-encoded phenylalanine. Sequences without an unambiguous match to a single V gene segment were excluded from the earlier analysis of 450 to 650 of the donors. In an earlier analysis of around 600 of the donors, V segments were called functional above 56.7% productive rearrangements and were called segregating when the between-donor standard deviation exceeded 5%. A statistical classification framework was developed to diagnose cytomegalovirus status using the catalog of TCR beta chain sequences. In a later analysis, TCR nucleotide sequences were compared against IMGT/GENE-DB human TR gene sequences so that V and J genes could be assigned. Using the TCRdist pipeline, a later analysis assigned CDR3 sequences along with most-parsimonious VDJ recombination scenarios. A later analysis defined each TCR beta chain by its CDR3 amino acid sequence plus V-gene family, and excluded reads lacking a unique V-gene family. To address suspected cross-contamination and a sequencing artifact, a later analysis removed 592 highly shared, low-generation-probability nucleotide sequences. A later analysis calculated a clonal expansion index for each public chain from normalized within-repertoire ranks of inferred template counts. Generation probabilities in a later analysis came from a VDJ recombination model fitted to out-of-frame rearrangements, and those results were checked against IGoR. In a later analysis, hypergeometric tests were used to score TCR-TCR, TCR-HLA and TCR-CMV co-occurrence, with a repertoire-size bias correction applied to TCR pairs. In a later analysis, false discovery rates were estimated by permuting HLA or CMV assignments 20 times. A later analysis grouped co-occurring TCRs with DBSCAN, adding TCRdist sequence similarity when clustering within HLA-allele-positive subsets. Repertoires with fewer than 30,000 or more than 120,000 public chains, plus five repertoires with anomalous nucleotide sharing, were excluded from co-occurrence clustering. The table comes from immuneACCESS by way of TCRdb, which keeps in-frame sequences with V and J called. Part of the clones is missing from these tables; in studies checked, under half for an unresolved V gene and the rest for unknown reasons. V and J calls and clone size are those listed in that table; D and trimming were worked out from the DNA. A total of 150,000 to 200,000 clones appear in this sample, under 85% of them only once. About 2.9% of the sample goes to the ten largest clones.

Looking up the germline V gene (reference sequence) yields CDR1 LNHDA and CDR2 SQIVND. Inclusive of the bounding cysteine and phenylalanine, the CDR3 is 14 residues long. Kept here is only the CDR3 DNA, which spans 42 bases and is read in frame from base 1. Between the V and J ends, shortened by 9 bases and 6 bases respectively, the junction contains 20 bases. General study outcomes and caveats: A total of fewer than 200 TCR beta chains were listed by the study as associated with cytomegalovirus. When HLA alleles, especially DR and DQ, strongly co-occurred, attributing TCR associations to individual alleles was difficult. Three of the identified cytomegalovirus-associated TCR beta chains were confirmed in vitro to be specific for cytomegalovirus antigens. A group of highly shared sequence variants was considered likely to be a technical artifact of the sequencing pipeline. Because the 87-base-pair reads could not distinguish some IMGT-functional V segments, including TRBV6-2 and TRBV6-3, those segments were excluded. It was suggested by the authors that the approach could potentially be generalized to other disease states and immunological phenotypes. Because counts were too low, 15 or so rarely observed V segments, including chromosome 9 orphons, were excluded from the earlier analysis of about 500 of the donors. In a later analysis, several top co-occurrence clusters were reported to appear linked to parvovirus B19, influenza, CMV and Epstein-Barr virus. The classifier was reported to diagnose cytomegalovirus status with high specificity and sensitivity in both the original and validation cohorts. CMV serostatus was the only immune exposure information available for the cohort. In a later analysis, some 17,000 TCR beta sequences were associated with specific HLA alleles at a false discovery rate of 0.05. According to a later analysis, TCR association rates differed among HLA loci, with DRB1 alleles showing the most associated TCRs and HLA-C alleles showing the fewest. A later genetic analysis reported fewer N-insertions in productive TCRs among donors in an Asian-associated ancestry cluster than the roughly 690-donor mean. According to a later analysis, most CMV-associated TCR beta chains appeared to be HLA-restricted, and the HLA associations seemed to be driven largely by CMV exposure. Because HLA typing was missing for some donors at each locus, association tests included only the typed subset. Most TCR sequences were observed very rarely across donors, whereas some public TCRs were present in many individuals. A further reported finding was that TCR beta sequences accurately predicted the HLA-A and HLA-B alleles for most subjects in the first cohort. Correlated functional status among segregating V segments might reflect linkage disequilibrium, but an unknown experimental factor could not be ruled out. Roughly uniform sequencing depth across donors was assumed in presence/absence analyses, although this assumption may not hold. In a later genetic analysis, a missense DCLRE1C variant was associated with V-gene and J-gene trimming of TCR beta chains, and the association was replicated in an independent cohort. In a later analysis, HLA-associated TCR beta chains were found to be more clonally expanded and to have lower generation probabilities than equally common non-associated chains. An earlier analysis of approximately 570 of the donors showed that most TCR beta V segments appeared in productive rearrangements either about 87% or about 30% of the time, which broadly matched IMGT annotations. Only TCR beta chains were sequenced in this cohort, and the absence of alpha or paired-chain data limited detectable features.

The cohort was made up of approximately 700 healthy bone marrow donors. At the time of sampling, every cohort member was nominally healthy, though immune exposures that went unrecorded were likely present. The donor tested CMV seronegative and was one of the 352 seronegative cohort members. Each donor provided a peripheral blood sample, and peripheral blood mononuclear cells were used for TCR beta sequencing. Genomic DNA was extracted from the blood cell samples with the Qiagen DNeasy Blood Extraction Kit. Recombination connected TRBV19 to TRBJ1-2, with the D gene uncertain. The sequence was collected from a male donor in good health and CMV-seronegative. Sequencing was done on a sample of PBMCs. The CDR3 amino acid sequence is: CASRIGRGFNGYTF. The sequence in DNA is TGTGCCAGCAGAATCGGGCGGGGATTTAATGGCTACACCTTC. Where the CDR3 stops, the reference TRBV19 and TRBJ1-2 genes take over; the full variable domain is DGGITQSPKYLFRKEGQNVTLSCEQNLNHDAMYWYRQDPGQGLRLIYYSQIVNDFQKGDIAEGYSVSREKKESFPLTVTSAQKNPTAFYLCASRIGRGFNGYTFGSGTRLTVV.